Following are 19 T cell receptor beta chains from one sample sequenced in a study of cytotoxic CD8 clonotypes in ibrutinib-treated CLL. TCRdb keeps only in-frame clones here, not all; method: immunoSEQ multiplex PCR. The data show about 140,000 clones, more than 85% seen once. The sequences come from PBMCs, collected after 12 months of ibrutinib treatment. The receptor set was obtained from a human donor with chronic lymphocytic leukemia.

V and J are TRBV4-3 and TRBJ2-1; the match to TRBD2 covers 7 bases. The germline V gene has CDR1 LGHNA and CDR2 YSLEER. The ends lost 1 base at V and 3 bases at J; junction bases unmatched: 6. There are 16 residues in the CDR3. The CDR3 loop is CASSQGNKRGYNEQFF. The DNA of the CDR3 is TGCGCCAGCAGCCAAGGGAACAAGCGGGGCTACAATGAGCAGTTCTTC.

This rearrangement joins TRBV28 to TRBJ2-1, with D maybe TRBD2 (6 bases). V lost 7 bases and J lost 7, with 17 bases in between. The germline V gene has CDR1 MDHEN and CDR2 SYDVKM. CDR3 size: 14 residues. The CDR3 DNA sequence: TGTGCCAGCACGCAGCGGAGGGACGGGAATGAGCAGTTCTTC. Translation: CASTQRRDGNEQFF.

This chain uses TRBV4-1 with TRBJ1-1, with D maybe TRBD1 (6 bases). The length of the CDR3 is 16 residues. V lost 1 base, J lost 4 bases, and 16 bases lay in between. The germline CDR1 and CDR2 sequences are MGHRA and YSYEKL. The CDR3 sequence: CASSQGGGWGGTEAFF. For the CDR3, the DNA is TGCGCCAGCAGCCAAGGGGGGGGCTGGGGCGGCACTGAAGCTTTCTTT.

This clone is a singleton in its sample. CDR3 sequence (DNA): TGTGCCTGCAAAAAGGACAGTTACATAGGTGAAAAACTGTTTTTT. Translated: CACKKDSYIGEKLFF. The chain has TRBV30 and TRBJ1-4, with a tentative D call TRBD1 (6 bases). Germline V gene sequence: CDR1 GTSNPN, CDR2 SVGIG (reference sequence). This CDR3 contains 15 residues. Deletions cut 6 bases from V and 7 bases from J, with 21 bases between.

The V gene is TRBV5-1, the J gene TRBJ1-2; D is unresolved. This CDR3 comprises 12 residues. Looked up from germline, CDR1 is SGHRS and CDR2 is YFSETQ. Between the trimmed V and J ends, which lost 1 base and 6 bases, there was a span of 7 bases. CDR3 loop: CASSLTKDGYTF. CDR3 in DNA: TGCGCCAGCAGCTTGACTAAAGATGGCTACACCTTC. The full variable domain, rest sourced from reference TRBV5-1 and TRBJ1-2, is KAGVTQTPRYLIKTRGQQVTLSCSPISGHRSVSWYQQTPGQGLQFLFEYFSETQRNKGNFPGRFSGRQFSNSRSEMNVSTLELGDSALYLCASSLTKDGYTFGSGTRLTVV.

The V gene is TRBV28, the J gene TRBJ2-7; no firm D call. Germline CDR1 reads MDHEN; CDR2 reads SYDVKM. Trimming pared 10 bases from V and 5 bases from J, leaving 18 bases between. The CDR3 runs 13 residues. CDR3 loop: CAIHGPRSHEQYF. The CDR3 nucleotides are TGTGCCATCCACGGACCCAGGTCCCACGAGCAGTACTTC.

This chain connects TRBV5-4 to TRBJ1-4, with 9 bases identical to TRBD1. Germline V gene lookup returns CDR1 SGHNT and CDR2 YYREEE (reference sequence). This CDR3 has 13 residues. The V gene end was trimmed by 3 bases and the J gene end by 8 bases; junction bases not matched to a gene: 2. CDR3 DNA sequence: TGTGCCAGCAGCTGGACAGGGGAGGAAAAACTGTTTTTT. As protein: CASSWTGEEKLFF.

V and J are TRBV9 and TRBJ2-7; TRBD2 is a possible D gene (5 bases). V gave up 4 bases and J gave up 4 bases, with 15 bases separating them. Germline V gene lookup returns CDR1 SGDLS and CDR2 YYNGEE. The CDR3 runs 14 residues. The CDR3 spells CASSLYAWTYEQYF. In nucleotides, the CDR3 is TGTGCCAGCAGCCTCTACGCTTGGACTTACGAGCAGTACTTC.

The DNA for the CDR3 is TGTGCCAGCAGCTTAGCGGCTAGCTCCTACAATGAGCAGTTCTTC. Its translation: CASSLAASSYNEQFF. The rearrangement joins TRBV7-2 to TRBJ2-1; D uncertain. The V and J ends lost 0 bases and 0 bases respectively, with 6 bases between them. The CDR3 has 15 residues. Germline loops: CDR1 SGHTA, CDR2 FQGNSA.

V usage is TRBV30 and J usage is TRBJ2-2; a weak D match, TRBD1 (6 bases). The CDR3 has 15 residues. Germline assignment: CDR1 GTSNPN and CDR2 SVGIG (reference sequence). The V end lost 4 bases, the J end lost 0 bases, and 12 bases lay between the germline ends. The CDR3 DNA follows: TGTGCCTGGATGACAGGCACAACGAACACCGGGGAGCTGTTTTTT. As protein: CAWMTGTTNTGELFF.

This clone was detected a few times. V and J are TRBV4-2 and TRBJ2-3, with 10 bases matching TRBD1. Germline CDR1 and CDR2: LGHNA and YNFKEQ. There are 16 residues in the CDR3. Trimming removed 1 base from V and 2 bases from J; junction bases left unmatched: 3. CDR3 DNA sequence: TGTGCCAGCAGCCAAGTCCGACAGGGGGCCACAGATACGCAGTATTTT. Translation gives CASSQVRQGATDTQYF.

The chain has TRBV7-9 and TRBJ2-7; TRBD2 matches at 14 bases. Trimming removed 4 bases from V and 5 bases from J; junction bases left unmatched: 16. The CDR3 has 19 amino acids. Germline CDR1 reads SEHNR; CDR2 reads FQNEAQ (reference sequence). The CDR3 reads CASSSTLQYGLAGGNEQYF. CDR3 nucleotides: TGTGCCAGCAGCTCCACCTTACAATACGGACTAGCGGGAGGTAACGAGCAGTACTTC.

This clone was seen more than once but under ten times. V usage is TRBV5-1 and J usage is TRBJ1-2; D remains unclear. Trimming shortened V by 5 bases and J by 4 bases, and 15 bases separated the two germline ends. The germline CDR1 and CDR2 sequences are SGHRS and YFSETQ. CDR3 length equals 14 residues. CDR3 residues: CASSPPLGGYGYTF. CDR3 in DNA: TGCGCCAGCAGTCCACCCTTAGGAGGCTATGGCTACACCTTC. The variable domain in full, with the rest retrieved from reference TRBV5-1 and TRBJ1-2, is KAGVTQTPRYLIKTRGQQVTLSCSPISGHRSVSWYQQTPGQGLQFLFEYFSETQRNKGNFPGRFSGRQFSNSRSEMNVSTLELGDSALYLCASSPPLGGYGYTFGSGTRLTVV.

The chain employs TRBV21-1 and TRBJ1-1; the D segment call TRBD1 is taken from the table without a DNA check. TRBV21-1 is labeled a pseudogene. The CDR3 length is 12 residues. CDR3 region: CASSTRDSEAFF. CDR3 bases: TGTGCCAGCAGCACCCGGGACAGCGAAGCTTTCTTT.

The chain is built from TRBV29-1 and TRBJ2-7, with 11 bases aligning to TRBD1. The germline gives CDR1 SQVTM, CDR2 ANQGSEA. The V and J ends lost 6 bases and 5 bases, in that order; junction bases with no gene match: 6. The CDR3 contains 13 residues. The CDR3: CSVAGQGVNEQYF. In DNA form, the CDR3 reads TGCAGCGTAGCGGGACAGGGGGTCAACGAGCAGTACTTC.

CDR3 in amino acids: CSVTLGYEQYF. CDR3 coding DNA: TGCAGCGTTACCCTGGGGTACGAGCAGTACTTC. The chain joins TRBV29-1 to TRBJ2-7; D gene unclear. Germline values: CDR1 SQVTM, CDR2 ANQGSEA. Trimming took 5 bases from V and 4 from J, leaving 9 bases between them. This CDR3 region has 11 residues.

Note on this clone: At one end the junction does not follow the germline gene, possibly because of a read error. The chain is built from TRBV7-7 and TRBJ2-1; 9 bases are shared with TRBD2. The V gene's germline CDR1 is SSHAT and CDR2 FNYEAQ (reference sequence). The CDR3 spans 14 residues. CDR3 sequence reads: CASSIAGARNEQFF. CDR3 coding DNA: TGTGCTAGCAGCATAGCGGGAGCTCGCAATGAGCAGTTCTTC.

The chain combines TRBV5-1 with TRBJ2-5; 9 nucleotides line up with TRBD2. After removal of 4 bases from V and 4 bases from J, the junction contained 11 bases not matched to a gene. The CDR3 covers 16 residues. CDR1 and CDR2 from the germline V gene are SGHRS and YFSETQ. The CDR3 DNA is TGCGCCAGCAGCCGAACGACTAGCGGTACTGCAGAGACCCAGTACTTC. It specifies CASSRTTSGTAETQYF.

The chain combines TRBV4-1 with TRBJ2-5, with 9 bases identical to TRBD1. The CDR3 runs to 17 residues. V was pared by 0 bases and J by 6 bases, with 11 bases of the junction left unmatched. From germline, CDR1 is MGHRA and CDR2 YSYEKL. The DNA for the CDR3 is TGCGCCAGCAGCCAAGAATCCGGGACAGGGTTTACGAAGACCCAGTACTTC. It specifies CASSQESGTGFTKTQYF.